These T cell receptor beta chains were read from a single sample in a study of blood T cell repertoires in COVID-19. Repertoires were generated with immunoSEQ multiplex PCR, while TCRdb's copy carries only in-frame clones and drops some. The sample contains approximately 240,000 clones, around four fifths of which appear only once. The specimen sequenced was peripheral blood. The receptors originated from a woman aged 40 to 50 with active or convalescent COVID-19. The CDR3 runs from the conserved cysteine through the conserved F or W. Fields, in order: J gene, clone size, V gene, D gene, CDR3 DNA, CDR3 protein. The D gene is left open where the match is weak. Clone sizes are given selectively: once, few, many, or a class where the clone is expanded.

TRBJ1-2 | NA | TRBV7-9 | NA | TGTGCCAGCAGCTTAGGGATCGATCAGGGTGGCTACACCTTC | CASSLGIDQGGYTF
TRBJ1-5 | NA | TRBV11-2 | TRBD1 | TGTGCCAGCAGCTCGGACAGGGCAAATCAGCCCCAGCATTTT | CASSSDRANQPQHF
TRBJ2-5 | NA | TRBV13 | TRBD2 | TGTGCCAGCAGCTTAGGAGTCGGGGGGAGGGAGACCCAGTACTTC | CASSLGVGGRETQYF
TRBJ1-2 | NA | TRBV10-1 | TRBD1 | TGCGCCAGCAGTGGGACAGGCGGGTATGGCTACACCTTC | CASSGTGGYGYTF
TRBJ1-1 | NA | TRBV12-3/TRBV12-4 | TRBD1 | TGTGCCAGCAGCCCCAGGGACAGGGAAGCTTTCTTT | CASSPRDREAFF
TRBJ1-1 | NA | TRBV18 | TRBD1 | TGTGCCAGCTCGCCCTTGGACAGGGGGCATACTGAAGCTTTCTTT | CASSPLDRGHTEAFF
TRBJ1-2 | NA | TRBV19 | NA | TGTGCCAGTCAGGGGTCCCTCTATGGCTACACCTTC | CASQGSLYGYTF
TRBJ2-7 | NA | TRBV18 | NA | TGTGCCAGCTCCCCCGGGACATCGTCCTACGAGCAGTACTTC | CASSPGTSSYEQYF
TRBJ1-1 | NA | TRBV28 | NA | TGTGCCAGCAGTCTCTGGACAGACGAAGCTTTCTTT | CASSLWTDEAFF
TRBJ1-2 | NA | TRBV10-3 | TRBD1 | TGTGCCATCAGTGAGGGGACAGGTCCAACGGATGGCTACACCTTC | CAISEGTGPTDGYTF
TRBJ1-1 | NA | TRBV5-4 | NA | TGTGCCAGCAGCCGGGGGTACACTGAAGCTTTCTTT | CASSRGYTEAFF
TRBJ1-1 | NA | TRBV6-5 | NA | TGTGCCAGCACCGGGGTTCTGAACACTGAAGCTTTCTTT | CASTGVLNTEAFF
TRBJ1-5 | NA | TRBV7-9 | NA | TGTGCCACCGCGAGGATGGATAGCAATCAGCCCCAGCATTTT | CATARMDSNQPQHF
TRBJ1-2 | few | TRBV2 | NA | TGTGCCAGCAGAGGGGAGGCTTGGGGCTACACCTTC | CASRGEAWGYTF
TRBJ1-2 | NA | TRBV2 | TRBD1 | TGTGCCAGCAGCCCAGGACAGGGTACCTATGGCTACACCTTC | CASSPGQGTYGYTF
TRBJ1-4 | NA | TRBV9 | TRBD1 | TGTGCCAGCAGCGTCGGCGACAGGGCTTGGGAAAAACTGTTTTTT | CASSVGDRAWEKLFF
TRBJ2-2 | NA | TRBV3-1/TRBV3-2 | NA | TGTGCCAGCAGCCCCTATTCATCGGGGGGCCGAACCGGGGAGCTGTTTTTT | CASSPYSSGGRTGELFF
TRBJ1-1 | NA | TRBV30 | TRBD1 | TGTGCCTGGAGTGTAAAGGGGGCAAGCACTGAAGCTTTCTTT | CAWSVKGASTEAFF
TRBJ2-3 | NA | TRBV5-4 | TRBD1 | TGTGCCAGCACCGTACCGGGACAGGGGGCTGTAGATACGCAGTATTTT | CASTVPGQGAVDTQYF
TRBJ2-1 | NA | TRBV28 | TRBD1 | TGTGCCACTTCGACAGGGTTCGGCAATGAGCAGTTCTTC | CATSTGFGNEQFF
TRBJ1-2 | NA | TRBV24-1 | NA | TGTGCCACCAGTGACCCCGGGAGTAACTATGGCTACACCTTC | CATSDPGSNYGYTF
TRBJ2-3 | NA | TRBV9 | TRBD1 | TGTGCCAGCAGCTCCCGGGACAGCAGCACAGATACGCAGTATTTT | CASSSRDSSTDTQYF
TRBJ1-2 | NA | TRBV19 | NA | TGTGCCAGTAGTACACAGATTACAGGGAACTATGGCTACACCTTC | CASSTQITGNYGYTF
TRBJ2-7 | NA | TRBV12-3/TRBV12-4 | TRBD2 | TGTGCCAGCACCCCGGGGGGGGGCGAGCAGTACTTC | CASTPGGGEQYF
TRBJ2-5 | NA | TRBV3-1/TRBV3-2 | NA | TGTGCCAGCAGCCAAGATACCGGGGGCCAAGAGACCCAGTACTTC | CASSQDTGGQETQYF
TRBJ1-1 | NA | TRBV20-1 | TRBD1 | TGCAGTGCTAGTGACACCTACAGGGGTATGAACACTGAAGCTTTCTTT | CSASDTYRGMNTEAFF
TRBJ1-2 | NA | TRBV18 | TRBD1 | TGTGCCAGCTCACCCCCGGGACAGGGGAGCTATGGCTACACCTTC | CASSPPGQGSYGYTF